The clone carrying this T cell receptor (beta chain) was seen only once. Its antigen remains unknown. The data derive from a study of cytomegalovirus exposure and HLA in healthy donors. Study-wide results and caveats: Previously analyzed data showed that most TCR beta V segments were productive at a frequency of about 90% or about 30%. It has been reported that TCR beta sequences accurately predicted the HLA-A and HLA-B alleles of most subjects. Evidence from a later analysis indicated that most CMV-associated TCR beta chains looked HLA-restricted. DRB1 had the most TCR associations and HLA-C the fewest, a later analysis found, with rates varying by HLA locus.

The primer mix had 60 Vbeta and 13 Jbeta primers. Libraries were prepared by immunoSEQ multiplex PCR; TCRdb keeps only in-frame clonotypes and omits some of them. The sample yields 130,000 to 150,000 clones, around 77% seen once. V was trimmed by 0 bases and J by 0 bases, leaving 8 bases between them. The CDR3 covers 15 residues. Germline V gene lookup returns CDR1 MNHEY and CDR2 SVGAGI. The TCR was taken from a woman between 35 and 50 years old in good health and CMV-seropositive. The sample taken for sequencing was PBMCs. The chain combines TRBV6-5 with TRBJ1-1; D uncertain. This CDR3 reads CASSYSMAVNTEAFF. CDR3 coding DNA: TGTGCCAGCAGTTACTCGATGGCAGTGAACACTGAAGCTTTCTTT.